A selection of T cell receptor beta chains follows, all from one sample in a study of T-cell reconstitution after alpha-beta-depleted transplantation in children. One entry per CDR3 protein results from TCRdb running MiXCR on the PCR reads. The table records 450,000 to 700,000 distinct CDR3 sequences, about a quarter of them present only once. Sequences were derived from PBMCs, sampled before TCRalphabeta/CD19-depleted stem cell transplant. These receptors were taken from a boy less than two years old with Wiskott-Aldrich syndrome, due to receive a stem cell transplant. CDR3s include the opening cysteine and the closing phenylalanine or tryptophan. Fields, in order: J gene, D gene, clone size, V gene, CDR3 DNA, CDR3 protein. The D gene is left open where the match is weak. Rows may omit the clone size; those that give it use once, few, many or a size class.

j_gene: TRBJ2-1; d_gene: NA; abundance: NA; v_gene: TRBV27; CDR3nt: TGTGCCAGCAGTTTATGGTCTCACCCGCAAGGCAATGAGCAGTTCTTC; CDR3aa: CASSLWSHPQGNEQFF
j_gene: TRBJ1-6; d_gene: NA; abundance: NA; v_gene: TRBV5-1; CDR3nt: TGCGCCAGCAGCGCGGAGGGAGGTCGATATAATTCACCCCTCCACTTT; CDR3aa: CASSAEGGRYNSPLHF
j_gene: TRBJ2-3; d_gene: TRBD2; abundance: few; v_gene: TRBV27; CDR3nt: TGTGCCAGCAGGGGACTAGCGGGAGGCTTCACAGATACGCAGTATTTT; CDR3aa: CASRGLAGGFTDTQYF
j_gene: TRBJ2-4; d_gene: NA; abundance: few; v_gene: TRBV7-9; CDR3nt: TGTGCCAGCAGCCCCTTACAGGATCACTTAGCCAAAAACATTCAGTACTTC; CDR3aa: CASSPLQDHLAKNIQYF
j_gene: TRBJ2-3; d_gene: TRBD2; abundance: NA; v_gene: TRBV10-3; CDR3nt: TGTGCCACCGAGAAACTAGCGGGAGATACGCAGTATTTT; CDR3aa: CATEKLAGDTQYF
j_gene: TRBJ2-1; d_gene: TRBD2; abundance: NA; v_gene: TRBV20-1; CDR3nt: TGCAGTGCTAGGGGCCAGCGGGGCTACAATGAGCAGTTCTTC; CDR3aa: CSARGQRGYNEQFF
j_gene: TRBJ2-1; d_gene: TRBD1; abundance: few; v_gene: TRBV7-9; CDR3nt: TGTGCCAGCAGCCCACAGGGGCATGAGCAGTTCTTC; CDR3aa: CASSPQGHEQFF
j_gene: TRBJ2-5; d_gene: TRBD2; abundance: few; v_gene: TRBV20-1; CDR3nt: TGCAGTGCCACTGGTGGGGTGGGACTAGCGGGAGTTCGGGGAGAGACCCAGTACTTC; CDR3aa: CSATGGVGLAGVRGETQYF
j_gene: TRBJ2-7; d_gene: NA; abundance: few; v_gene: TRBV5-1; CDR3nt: TGCGCCAGCAGCTTGGTTCCAGACGCAACCGGCTACGAGCAGTACTTC; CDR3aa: CASSLVPDATGYEQYF
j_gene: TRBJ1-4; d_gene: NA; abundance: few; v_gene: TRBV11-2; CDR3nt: TGTGCCAGCAGGAGCCGGGGGACTTGGGGTGAAAAACTGTTTTTT; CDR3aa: CASRSRGTWGEKLFF
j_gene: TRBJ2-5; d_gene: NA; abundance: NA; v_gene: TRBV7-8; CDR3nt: TGTGCCATCAGCTCCAGGAGTTGGGCGACCCCGCAAGAGACCCAGTACTTC; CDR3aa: CAISSRSWATPQETQYF
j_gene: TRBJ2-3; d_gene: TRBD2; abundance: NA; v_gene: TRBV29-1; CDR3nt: TGCAGCGTCAAGGGACTAGCGGGCCCCACAGATACGCAGTATTTT; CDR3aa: CSVKGLAGPTDTQYF
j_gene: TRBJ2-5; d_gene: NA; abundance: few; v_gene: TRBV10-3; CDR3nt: TGTGCCATCAGTGGCGGGAAAGAGACCCAGTACTTC; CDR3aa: CAISGGKETQYF
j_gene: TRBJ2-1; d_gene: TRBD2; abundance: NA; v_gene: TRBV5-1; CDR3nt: TGCGCCAGCAGCTTGATCGTCCTAGCGGGAGGGCCCTCCTACAATGAGCAGTTCTTC; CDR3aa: CASSLIVLAGGPSYNEQFF
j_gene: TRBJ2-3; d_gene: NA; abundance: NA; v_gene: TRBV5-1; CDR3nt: TGCGCCAGCAGCCTTGGACTAGTGGGGGCCTCCACAGATACGCAGTATTTT; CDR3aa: CASSLGLVGASTDTQYF
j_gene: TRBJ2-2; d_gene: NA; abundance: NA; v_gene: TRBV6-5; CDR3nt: TGTGCCAGCAGTTACTCGCGAGACAGTCCCGACACCGGGGAGCTGTTTTTT; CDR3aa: CASSYSRDSPDTGELFF
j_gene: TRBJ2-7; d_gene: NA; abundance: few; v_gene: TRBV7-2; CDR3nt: TGTGCCAGCAGAGGGGCTAACTACGAGCAGTACTTC; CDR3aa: CASRGANYEQYF
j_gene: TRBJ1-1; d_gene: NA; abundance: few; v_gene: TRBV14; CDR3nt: TGTGCCAGCAGCCAAGAGGAGGGGCAGGGGGCTTTCTTT; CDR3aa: CASSQEEGQGAFF
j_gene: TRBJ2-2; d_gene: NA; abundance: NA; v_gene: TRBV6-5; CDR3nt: TGTGCCAGCGGCGGGGACACCGGGGAGCTGTTTTTT; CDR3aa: CASGGDTGELFF
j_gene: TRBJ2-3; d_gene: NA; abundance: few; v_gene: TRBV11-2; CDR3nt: TGTGCCAGCAGCTTAGGGAGGACTGGCTTCACAGATACGCAGTATTTT; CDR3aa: CASSLGRTGFTDTQYF
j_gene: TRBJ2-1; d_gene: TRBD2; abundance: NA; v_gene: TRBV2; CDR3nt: TGTGCCAGCAGGGTAGCGGGGTCCTACAATGAGCAGTTCTTC; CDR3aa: CASRVAGSYNEQFF
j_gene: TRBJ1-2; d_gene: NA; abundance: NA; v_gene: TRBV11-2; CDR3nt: TGTGCCAGCAGCTTATGGCGGGGTTTGCAGGGAAGAGACTATGGCTACACCTTC; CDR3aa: CASSLWRGLQGRDYGYTF
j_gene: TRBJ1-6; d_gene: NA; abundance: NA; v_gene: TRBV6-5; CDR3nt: TGTGCCAGCAGTTACTCTTCAGGGGCGGATTCACCCCTCCACTTT; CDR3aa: CASSYSSGADSPLHF
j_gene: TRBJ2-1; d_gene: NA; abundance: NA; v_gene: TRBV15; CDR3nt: TGTGCCACCAGCAGAGACGGGTCCACAGGGGAGGATGAGCAGTTCTTC; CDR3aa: CATSRDGSTGEDEQFF
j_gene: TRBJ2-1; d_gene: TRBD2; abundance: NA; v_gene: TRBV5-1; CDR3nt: TGCGCCAGCAGCTTGCGGGTACTAGCGGGAGGCGACAATGAGCAGTTCTTC; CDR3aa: CASSLRVLAGGDNEQFF
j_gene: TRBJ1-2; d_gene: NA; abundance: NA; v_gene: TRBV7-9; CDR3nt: TGTGCCAGCAGCTTAGACTCATTCGACGGCTACACCTTC; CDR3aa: CASSLDSFDGYTF
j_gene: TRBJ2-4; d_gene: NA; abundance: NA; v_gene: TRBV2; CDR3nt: TGTGCCAGCAGAGAAAGGCTGCAGGGCCGAGCCAAAAACATTCAGTACTTC; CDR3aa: CASRERLQGRAKNIQYF
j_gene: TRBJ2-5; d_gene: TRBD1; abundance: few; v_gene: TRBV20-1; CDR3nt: TGCAGTGCTGGGACAGGGCCCCAAGAGACCCAGTACTTC; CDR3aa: CSAGTGPQETQYF
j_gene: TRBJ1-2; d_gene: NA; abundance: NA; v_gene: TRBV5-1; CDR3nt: TGCGCCAGCAGCGGATGGGAGAGAGCTAACTATGGCTACACCTTC; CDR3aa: CASSGWERANYGYTF
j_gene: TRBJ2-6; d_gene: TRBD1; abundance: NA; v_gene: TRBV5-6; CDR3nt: TGTGCCAGCAGCTTCCTGAGACAGGGGGCGCAAGGGGCCAACGTCCTGACTTTC; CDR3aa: CASSFLRQGAQGANVLTF
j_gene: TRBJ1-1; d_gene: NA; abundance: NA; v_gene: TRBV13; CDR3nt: TGTGCCAGCAGCTGGGGGCGGGGAGGAACTGAAGCTTTCTTT; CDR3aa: CASSWGRGGTEAFF
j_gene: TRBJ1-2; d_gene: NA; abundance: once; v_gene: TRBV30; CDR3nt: TGTGCCTGGAGTGTACCACCCGTCGGGGGCTACACCTTC; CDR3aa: CAWSVPPVGGYTF
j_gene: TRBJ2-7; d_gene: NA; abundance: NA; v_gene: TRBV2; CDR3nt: TGTGCCAGCAGTGAAACAGGACAGGGACTATACGAGCAGTACTTC; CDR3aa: CASSETGQGLYEQYF
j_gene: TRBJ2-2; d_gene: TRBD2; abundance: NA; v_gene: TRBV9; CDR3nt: TGTGCCAGCAGCGTAGACCCGATTACTAGCGGGAGGGTCGGGGAGCTGTTTTTT; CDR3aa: CASSVDPITSGRVGELFF
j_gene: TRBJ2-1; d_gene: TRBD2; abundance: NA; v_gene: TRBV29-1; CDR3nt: TGCAGCGTTGGGGGGGGGTATGAGCAGTTCTTC; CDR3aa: CSVGGGYEQFF
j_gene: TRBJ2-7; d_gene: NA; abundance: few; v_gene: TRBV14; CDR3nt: TGTGCCAGTTCTCGTGGGGCTGGAACCTACGAGCAGTACTTC; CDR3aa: CASSRGAGTYEQYF